What follows are 31 T cell receptor beta chains derived from one specimen sequenced in a study of vaccination and CD4 T cells after COVID-19. An Oncomine TCR Beta short-read assay was used to sequence the DNA from cultured CD4+ T cells. Using its own MiXCR run on the PCR reads, TCRdb lists one record per CDR3 protein. The table shows about 12,000 distinct CDR3 sequences, with around 20% occurring only once. Treatment: roughly 10-day PBMC culture with coronavirus spike peptide pools or control peptides (ViraFEST assay). Their recognized antigens are unknown. The starting material was CD4+ T cells from blood, cultured in vitro, obtained before SARS-CoV-2 vaccination. The receptors derive from a human donor who received a COVID-19 vaccine.

V and J are TRBV7-9 and TRBJ1-4, with a weak D call TRBD1 (6 bases). Germline CDR1 and CDR2: SEHNR and FQNEAQ (reference sequence). This CDR3 region has 17 residues. Trimming removed 5 bases at V and 8 bases at J, with 24 bases between. CDR3 sequence reads: CASSPGRDTIWREKLFF. The CDR3 nucleotides are TGTGCCAGCAGCCCCGGTCGGGACACCATATGGAGGGAAAAACTGTTTTTT. The entire variable domain, with the rest obtained from reference TRBV7-9 and TRBJ1-4, is as follows: DTGVSQNPRHKITKRGQNVTFRCDPISEHNRLYWYRQTLGQGPEFLTYFQNEAQLEKSRLLSDRFSAERPKGSFSTLEIQRTEQGDSAMYLCASSPGRDTIWREKLFFGSGTQLSVL.

Only a few counts were recorded for this clonotype. V is TRBV20-1 and J is TRBJ1-3, with no clear D. The CDR3 runs to 15 residues. Germline CDR1 and CDR2: DFQATT and SNEGSKA (reference sequence). Trimming removed 0 bases from V and 4 bases from J, with 13 bases in between. CDR3: CSARDGRAVGNTIYF. The CDR3 bases are TGCAGTGCTAGAGATGGCCGGGCGGTCGGAAACACCATATATTTT.

In nucleotides, the CDR3 is TGTGCCAGCAGCCAAACCGGGGGGAGCACAGATACGCAGTATTTT. It is translated as CASSQTGGSTDTQYF. This chain uses TRBV14 with TRBJ2-3; 7 bases fit TRBD2. The germline V gene has CDR1 SGHDN and CDR2 FVKESK. V shed 2 bases, J shed 0 bases, and the junction held 2 bases outside the gene matches. This CDR3 is 15 amino acids long.

This clonotype was counted only a few times. The genes are TRBV24-1 and TRBJ2-7; the D is unclear. V lost 6 bases and J 1 base, leaving 9 bases between the germline ends. Germline V CDR1 and CDR2: KGHDR, SFDVKD. The CDR3 sequence is 13 residues long. The CDR3 is CATSTKWSYEQYF. The CDR3 bases are TGTGCCACCAGTACAAAATGGTCCTACGAGCAGTACTTC.

The chain has TRBV7-2 and TRBJ1-2; D ambiguous. The CDR3 length is 14 residues. Trimming removed 5 bases from V and 0 bases from J, with 10 bases in between. Germline V gene lookup returns CDR1 SGHTA and CDR2 FQGNSA. As DNA, the CDR3 is TGTGCCAGCAGCCCGGCCTCAGCTAACTATGGCTACACCTTC. Translated: CASSPASANYGYTF.

The J gene is TRBJ1-1, the V gene TRBV10-1; D call uncertain. Germline V lookup: CDR1 WNHNN, CDR2 SYGVQD (reference sequence). Trimming stripped 3 bases from V and 3 bases from J, with 5 bases between. This CDR3 contains 12 residues. DNA of the CDR3: TGCGCCAGCAGTGATACTTACACTGAAGCTTTCTTT. Protein sequence: CASSDTYTEAFF.

The J gene is TRBJ2-2, the V gene TRBV12-3 or TRBV12-4, with no clear D. V was trimmed by 2 bases and J by 6 bases, leaving 7 bases between them. The CDR3 length is 13 residues. The CDR3 nucleotides are TGTGCCAGCAGTTTATTCCGCTCCGGGGAGCTGTTTTTT. It specifies CASSLFRSGELFF.

Only a few counts were recorded for this clonotype. The chain combines TRBV11-3 with TRBJ1-5; D is undetermined. V was pared by 5 bases and J by 2 bases, with 31 bases between. The CDR3 loop spans 21 amino acids. CDR1 SGHNT and CDR2 YENEEA come from the germline V gene. The CDR3 sequence is CASSPQRFGSSHGLGNQPQHF. The CDR3 DNA reads as TGTGCCAGCAGCCCACAGAGGTTCGGTTCGTCCCACGGCCTGGGCAATCAGCCCCAGCATTTT.

A remark on this clonotype: A junction boundary mismatches the germline segment, possibly from a read error. The V and J genes are TRBV5-1 and TRBJ2-3, with D unclear. CDR1 is SGHRS and CDR2 is YFSETQ in the germline V gene. This CDR3 is built from 12 residues. For the CDR3, the DNA is TGCGCCAGCAGCTTCTGGTCAGACACGCAGTATTTT. It yields the protein CASSFWSDTQYF.

This rearrangement joins TRBV4-2 to TRBJ2-2; 9 nucleotides align to TRBD2. Germline lookup yields CDR1 LGHNA and CDR2 YNFKEQ. CDR3 length: 18 amino acids. J lost 5 bases, V lost 0 bases, and 10 bases had no gene match. CDR3 in DNA: TGTGCCAGCAGCCAAGAATCTGCGGGACTAGCTGAAACCGGGGAGCTGTTTTTT. It encodes CASSQESAGLAETGELFF.

V gene TRBV6-1 combines with J gene TRBJ1-5; no definite D call. This CDR3 region has 13 residues. V was pared by 8 bases and J by 1 base, with 9 bases between. Germline CDR1 reads MNHNS; CDR2 reads SASEGT. The CDR3 protein is CASVGVSNQPQHF. The CDR3 bases are TGTGCCAGCGTCGGGGTGAGCAATCAGCCCCAGCATTTT.

The chain couples TRBV5-1 to TRBJ1-4, with D uncertain. CDR3 size: 15 residues. Trimming stripped 4 bases from V and 0 bases from J, with 10 bases between. Germline CDR1 SGHRS, CDR2 YFSETQ. This CDR3 is CASSARTATNEKLFF. CDR3 in DNA: TGCGCCAGCAGCGCCCGGACGGCAACTAATGAAAAACTGTTTTTT.

Only a few counts were recorded for this clonotype. This sequence joins TRBV6-2 or TRBV6-3 and TRBJ1-1, with TRBD1 matching 7 bases. With V trimmed by 6 bases and J by 0 bases, 10 bases remained unmatched. The CDR3 contains 16 residues. Germline-derived CDR1 and CDR2 are MNHEY and SVGEGT. CDR3 protein: CASSDAQGFMNTEAFF. DNA of the CDR3: TGTGCCAGCAGCGATGCACAGGGGTTTATGAACACTGAAGCTTTCTTT.

The chain couples TRBV5-6 to TRBJ1-1; D is possibly TRBD1 (5 bases). The CDR3 contains 14 residues. Deletions cut 4 bases from V and 4 bases from J, with 14 bases between. The germline V gene has CDR1 SGHDT and CDR2 YYEEEE. CDR3 sequence: CASSRLSGGTEAFF. The CDR3 bases are TGTGCCAGCAGCCGACTCAGTGGGGGCACTGAAGCTTTCTTT.

Judged by abundance, this clonotype is medium-sized (0.01 to 0.1%). The chain joins TRBV10-3 to TRBJ2-3; D is ambiguous. The CDR3 runs 14 residues. Trimming cost V 0 bases and J 3 bases, with 7 bases left between them. Germline V lookup: CDR1 ENHRY, CDR2 SYGVKD. The CDR3 spells CAISESSSTDTQYF. CDR3 sequence (DNA): TGTGCCATCAGTGAGTCCTCTAGTACAGATACGCAGTATTTT.

A few counts support this clonotype. This chain uses TRBV27 with TRBJ2-2; no reliable D call. In germline, CDR1 is MNHEY, CDR2 SMNVEV (reference sequence). The CDR3 spans 16 residues. The V gene lost 3 bases and the J gene lost 3 bases, with 14 bases spanning the gap. DNA of the CDR3: TGTGCCAGCAGTTTTATCTCCTCTCTACACACCGGGGAGCTGTTTTTT. Its translation is CASSFISSLHTGELFF.

This clonotype was seen only a few times. The chain uses TRBV30 and TRBJ1-2, with D possibly matching TRBD1 (5 bases). CDR3 length equals 15 residues. The V gene lost 7 bases and the J gene lost 2 bases, with 20 bases spanning the gap. In germline, CDR1 is GTSNPN, CDR2 SVGIG (reference sequence). CDR3 amino acids: CASHKEGIGNYGYTF. The CDR3 DNA follows: TGTGCCTCCCACAAGGAGGGGATTGGGAACTATGGCTACACCTTC.

This clonotype was found a few times. The chain employs TRBV5-4 and TRBJ2-1; D possibly corresponds to TRBD1 (6 bases). CDR3 size: 13 residues. CDR1 and CDR2 (germline): SGHNT, YYREEE (reference sequence). The germline V and J ends were trimmed by 4 bases and 6 bases, with 11 bases remaining between them. CDR3 protein: CASSIQGRNEQFF. CDR3 in DNA: TGTGCCAGCAGCATACAGGGTCGCAATGAGCAGTTCTTC.

This clonotype was recorded a few times. This chain joins TRBV21-1 and TRBJ2-2; TRBD2, as called in the table, went unchecked against the DNA. TRBV21-1 is a known pseudogene. The CDR3 runs to 18 residues. The CDR3 bases are TGTGCCAGCAGCAAAGATGCTACTAGCGGGGGGTACACCGGGGAGCTGTTTTTT. Translating gives CASSKDATSGGYTGELFF.

This clonotype was detected only a few times. V usage is TRBV20-1 and J usage is TRBJ1-2; possibly TRBD1 for D (6 bases). The CDR3 has 12 amino acids. CDR1 and CDR2 (germline): DFQATT, SNEGSKA (reference sequence). V was clipped by 0 bases and J by 14 bases, with 16 bases between them. The CDR3 loop is CSARDGGTFFTF. CDR3 coding DNA: TGCAGTGCTAGAGACGGGGGCACCTTCTTTACCTTC.

This clonotype was counted between two and nine times. This chain connects TRBV11-3 to TRBJ2-7; 11 bases match TRBD2. This CDR3 has 19 amino acids. V gave up 2 bases and J gave up 2 bases; unmatched junction bases: 14. CDR1 and CDR2 from the germline V gene are SGHNT and YENEEA. The CDR3 nucleotides read TGTGCCAGCAGCTTACCTAGCGGGGGGTACAGCCAGGACCCCTACGAGCAGTACTTC. Translated, it gives CASSLPSGGYSQDPYEQYF. Full variable domain (missing parts from reference TRBV11-3 and TRBJ2-7): EAGVVQSPRYKIIEKKQPVAFWCNPISGHNTLYWYLQNLGQGPELLIRYENEEAVDDSQLPKDRFSAERLKGVDSTLKIQPAELGDSAVYLCASSLPSGGYSQDPYEQYFGPGTRLTVT.

This clonotype was counted between two and nine times. This chain uses TRBV5-5 with TRBJ1-1; D gene unclear. Germline V CDR1 and CDR2: SGHKS, YYEKEE (reference sequence). Trimming stripped 0 bases from V and 11 bases from J, with 14 bases between. This CDR3 region has 13 residues. The CDR3 coding sequence is TGTGCCAGCAGCTTGGCAGGCCCTGAAGCGGCTTTCTTT. Residues: CASSLAGPEAAFF. Full variable domain (outside the CDR3, taken from reference TRBV5-5 and TRBJ1-1): DAGVTQSPTHLIKTRGQQVTLRCSPISGHKSVSWYQQVLGQGPQFIFQYYEKEERGRGNFPDRFSARQFPNYSSELNVNALLLGDSALYLCASSLAGPEAAFFGQGTRLTVV.

This clonotype was found a few times. The DNA for the CDR3 is TGTGCCATCAGTGATCGGAGTAGCGGGGGGTTATCCTACGAGCAGTACTTC. Amino acids: CAISDRSSGGLSYEQYF. The chain joins TRBV10-3 to TRBJ2-7; TRBD2 agrees at 10 bases. The CDR3 spans 17 residues. Germline V gives CDR1 ENHRY, CDR2 SYGVKD. The junction had 9 bases not matched to a gene; V was cut back by 3 bases and J by 1 base.

The genes are TRBV19 and TRBJ2-1, with 12 bases that match TRBD2. V lost 3 bases and J lost 4; bases outside the gene matches: 10. Germline V CDR1 and CDR2: LNHDA, SQIVND (reference sequence). The CDR3 spans 18 residues. This CDR3 is CASSMRGTSGRRYNEQFF. Written as DNA, the CDR3 is TGTGCCAGTAGTATGCGGGGTACTAGCGGGAGGCGTTACAATGAGCAGTTCTTC.

This clonotype was detected once. An end of the junction does not agree with germline; a read error may underlie this. The V call is TRBV30, the J call TRBJ1-2, with 7 bases identical to TRBD1. This CDR3 has 12 amino acids. CDR1 and CDR2 from the germline V gene are GTSNPN and SVGIG (reference sequence). DNA for the CDR3: TGTGCCTGGAGGCAGGGGGTCTATAGCTACACCTTC. This sequence encodes CAWRQGVYSYTF.

The CDR3 reads CASSQDLLGTGNTIYF. The CDR3 bases are TGTGCCAGCAGCCAAGATTTATTGGGAACTGGAAACACCATATATTTT. The gene calls are TRBV14 and TRBJ1-3, with D unresolved. Germline V gene data show CDR1 as SGHDN and CDR2 as FVKESK. V lost 0 bases and J lost 2, with 11 bases in between. The CDR3 contains 16 residues.

This clonotype was counted a few times. V gene TRBV20-1 combines with J gene TRBJ2-7, with a tentative D call TRBD1 (6 bases). The CDR3 contains 15 residues. Germline V lookup: CDR1 DFQATT, CDR2 SNEGSKA (reference sequence). The V end lost 1 base, the J end lost 5 bases, and 18 bases lay between the germline ends. The CDR3 DNA reads TGCAGTGCTAGAGCACCCGGGACAACTCGCGACGAGCAGTACTTC. Amino acids: CSARAPGTTRDEQYF.

The J gene is TRBJ2-5, the V gene TRBV21-1; TRBD2 is the table's D call, not checked against the DNA. TRBV21-1 constitutes a pseudogene. This CDR3 contains 14 residues. The CDR3, as DNA: TGTGCCAGGATAGCGGGGGGTCTTCAAGAGACCCAGTACTTC. Its translation is CARIAGGLQETQYF.

This clonotype came up a few times. This chain connects TRBV19 to TRBJ2-2; TRBD1 might be the D (6 bases). Trimming removed 3 bases at V and 1 base at J, with 12 bases between. Germline V lookup: CDR1 LNHDA, CDR2 SQIVND (reference sequence). The CDR3 sequence is 16 residues long. The CDR3 is CASSMGAVRNTGELFF. CDR3 sequence (DNA): TGTGCCAGTAGTATGGGGGCTGTCCGGAACACCGGGGAGCTGTTTTTT.

This clonotype was counted a few times. This chain joins TRBV11-3 and TRBJ2-3; weak D call: TRBD1 (6 bases). Germline V gene sequence: CDR1 SGHNT, CDR2 YENEEA. Trimming took off 2 bases at V and 2 bases at J, with 23 bases between the two ends. CDR3 length: 19 residues. Written as DNA, the CDR3 is TGTGCCAGCAGCTTAAGGGTGCCGCAGGGGCGCCCATACACAGATACGCAGTATTTT. Its translation: CASSLRVPQGRPYTDTQYF.

The chain joins TRBV30 to TRBJ1-6, with TRBD1 as a possible D gene (6 bases). The CDR3 consists of 14 residues. The germline V gene encodes CDR1 GTSNPN and CDR2 SVGIG (reference sequence). Trimming left V 0 bases short and J 10 bases short, with 13 bases between. CDR3 DNA: TGTGCCTGGAGTGTACAGGGATCGGCGTCACCCCTCCACTTT. This sequence encodes CAWSVQGSASPLHF.